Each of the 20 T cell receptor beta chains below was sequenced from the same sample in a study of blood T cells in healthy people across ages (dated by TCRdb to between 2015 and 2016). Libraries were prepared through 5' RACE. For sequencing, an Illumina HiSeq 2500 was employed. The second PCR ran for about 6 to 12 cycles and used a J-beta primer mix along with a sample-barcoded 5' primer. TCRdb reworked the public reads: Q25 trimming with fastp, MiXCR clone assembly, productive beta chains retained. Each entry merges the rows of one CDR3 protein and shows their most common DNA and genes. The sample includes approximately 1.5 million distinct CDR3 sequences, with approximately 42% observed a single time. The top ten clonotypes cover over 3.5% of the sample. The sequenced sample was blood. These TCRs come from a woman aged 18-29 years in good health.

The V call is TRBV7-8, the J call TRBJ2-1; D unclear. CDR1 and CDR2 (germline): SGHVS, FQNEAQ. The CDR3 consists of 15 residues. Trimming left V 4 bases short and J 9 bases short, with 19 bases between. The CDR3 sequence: CASSSPVRVSTEQFF. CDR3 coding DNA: TGTGCCAGCAGCTCTCCCGTTCGGGTGTCTACTGAGCAGTTCTTC.

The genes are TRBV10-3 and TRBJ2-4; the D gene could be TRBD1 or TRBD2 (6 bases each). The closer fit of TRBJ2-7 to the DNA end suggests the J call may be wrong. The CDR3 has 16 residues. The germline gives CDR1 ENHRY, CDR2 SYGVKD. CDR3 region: CAISVRASKEGVEQYF. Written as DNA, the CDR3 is TGTGCCATCAGTGTAAGGGCTAGCAAGGAGGGGGTCGAGCAGTACTTC.

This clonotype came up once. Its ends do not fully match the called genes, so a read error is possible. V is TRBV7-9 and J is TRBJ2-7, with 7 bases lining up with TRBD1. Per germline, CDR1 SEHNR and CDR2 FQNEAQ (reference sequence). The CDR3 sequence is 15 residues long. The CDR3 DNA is TGTGCCAGCAGCAAGAACAGGGGAAACTCCTGCGAGCAGTACTTC. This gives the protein CASSKNRGNSCEQYF. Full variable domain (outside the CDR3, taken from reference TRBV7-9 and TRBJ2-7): DTGVSQNPRHKITKRGQNVTFRCDPISEHNRLYWYRQTLGQGPEFLTYFQNEAQLEKSRLLSDRFSAERPKGSFSTLEIQRTEQGDSAMYLCASSKNRGNSCEQYFGPGTRLTVT.

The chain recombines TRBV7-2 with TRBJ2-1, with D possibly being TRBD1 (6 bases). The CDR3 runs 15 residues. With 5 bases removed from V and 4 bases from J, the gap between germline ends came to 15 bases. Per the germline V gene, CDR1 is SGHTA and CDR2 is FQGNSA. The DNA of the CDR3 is TGTGCCAGCAGCCAACAACAGGGACCATACAATGAGCAGTTCTTC. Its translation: CASSQQQGPYNEQFF.

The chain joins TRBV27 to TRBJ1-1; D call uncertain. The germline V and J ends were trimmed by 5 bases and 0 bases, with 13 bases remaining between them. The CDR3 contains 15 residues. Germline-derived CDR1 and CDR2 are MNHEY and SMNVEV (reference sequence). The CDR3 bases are TGTGCCAGCAGTAAATTACGGAGAATGAACACTGAAGCTTTCTTT. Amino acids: CASSKLRRMNTEAFF.

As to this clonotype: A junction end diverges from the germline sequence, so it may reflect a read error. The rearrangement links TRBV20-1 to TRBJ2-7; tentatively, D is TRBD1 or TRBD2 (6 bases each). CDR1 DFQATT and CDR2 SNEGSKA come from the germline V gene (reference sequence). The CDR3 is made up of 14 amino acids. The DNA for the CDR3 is TGCAGTGCGAGAGGGGGGCTGGATTACAATGAGCAGTACTTC. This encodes CSARGGLDYNEQYF.

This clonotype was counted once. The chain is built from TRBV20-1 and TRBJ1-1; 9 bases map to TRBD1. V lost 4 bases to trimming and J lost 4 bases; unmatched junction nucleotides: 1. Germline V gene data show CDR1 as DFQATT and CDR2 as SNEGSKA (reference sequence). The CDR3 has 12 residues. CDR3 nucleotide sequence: TGCAGTGCTACGACAGGGGGCACTGAAGCTTTCTTT. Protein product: CSATTGGTEAFF.

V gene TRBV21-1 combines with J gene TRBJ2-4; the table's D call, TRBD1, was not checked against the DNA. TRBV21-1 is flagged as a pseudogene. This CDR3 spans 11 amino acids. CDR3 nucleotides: TGTGCCAGCAGCAGGGGCCCCCTACGGTACTTC. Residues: CASSRGPLRYF.

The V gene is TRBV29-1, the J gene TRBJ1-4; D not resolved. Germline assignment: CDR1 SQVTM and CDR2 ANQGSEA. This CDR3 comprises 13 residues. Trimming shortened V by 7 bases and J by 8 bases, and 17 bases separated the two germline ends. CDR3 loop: CSATDQNQEKLFF. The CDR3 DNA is TGCAGCGCGACCGATCAAAATCAGGAAAAACTGTTTTTT.

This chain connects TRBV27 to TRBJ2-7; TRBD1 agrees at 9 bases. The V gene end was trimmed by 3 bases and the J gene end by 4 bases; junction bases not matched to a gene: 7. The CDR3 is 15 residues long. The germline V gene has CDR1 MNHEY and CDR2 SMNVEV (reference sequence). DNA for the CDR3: TGTGCCAGCAGTTTCGGGGGACAGGGTGGGTACGAGCAGTACTTC. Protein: CASSFGGQGGYEQYF.

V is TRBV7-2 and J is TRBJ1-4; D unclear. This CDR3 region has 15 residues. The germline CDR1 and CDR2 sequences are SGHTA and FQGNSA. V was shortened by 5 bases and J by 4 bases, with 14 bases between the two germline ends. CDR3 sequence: CASSTGAGSNEKLFF. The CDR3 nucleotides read TGTGCCAGCAGCACGGGTGCGGGCAGTAATGAAAAACTGTTTTTT.

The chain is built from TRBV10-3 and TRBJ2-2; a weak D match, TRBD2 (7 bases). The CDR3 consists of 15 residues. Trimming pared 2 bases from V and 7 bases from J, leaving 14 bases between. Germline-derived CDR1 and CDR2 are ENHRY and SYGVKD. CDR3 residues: CAISEIGGGGGELFF. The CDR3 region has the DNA TGTGCCATCAGTGAGATAGGCGGGGGCGGCGGGGAGCTGTTTTTT.

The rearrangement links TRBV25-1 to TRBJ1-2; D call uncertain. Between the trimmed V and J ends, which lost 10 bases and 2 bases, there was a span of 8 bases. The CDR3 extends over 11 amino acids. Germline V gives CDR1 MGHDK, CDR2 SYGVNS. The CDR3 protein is CATTSNYGYTF. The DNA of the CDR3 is TGTGCCACGACATCCAACTATGGCTACACCTTC.

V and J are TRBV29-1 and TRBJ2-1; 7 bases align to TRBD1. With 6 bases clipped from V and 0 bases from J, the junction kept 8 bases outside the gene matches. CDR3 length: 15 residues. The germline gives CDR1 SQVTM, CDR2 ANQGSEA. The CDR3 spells CSVTADRLSYNEQFF. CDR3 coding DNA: TGCAGCGTGACCGCGGACAGGCTCTCCTACAATGAGCAGTTCTTC.

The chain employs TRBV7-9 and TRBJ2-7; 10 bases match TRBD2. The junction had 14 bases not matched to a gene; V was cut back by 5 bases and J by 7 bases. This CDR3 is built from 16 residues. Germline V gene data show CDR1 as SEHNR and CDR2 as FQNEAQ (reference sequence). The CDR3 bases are TGTGCCAGCAGCCCAGGTTGGACTAGCGGTTACAATGAGCAGTACTTC. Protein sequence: CASSPGWTSGYNEQYF. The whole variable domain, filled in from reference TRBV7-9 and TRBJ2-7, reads DTGVSQNPRHKITKRGQNVTFRCDPISEHNRLYWYRQTLGQGPEFLTYFQNEAQLEKSRLLSDRFSAERPKGSFSTLEIQRTEQGDSAMYLCASSPGWTSGYNEQYFGPGTRLTVT.

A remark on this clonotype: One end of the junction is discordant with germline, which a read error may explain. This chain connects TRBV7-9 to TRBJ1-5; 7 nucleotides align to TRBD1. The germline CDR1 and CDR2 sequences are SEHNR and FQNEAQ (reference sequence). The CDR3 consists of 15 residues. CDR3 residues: CASSSTGASNQPQHF. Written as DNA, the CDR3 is TGTGCAAGCAGCTCTACAGGGGCAAGCAATCAGCCCCAGCATTTT.

In DNA, the CDR3 is TGTGCCAGCAGCTTAATGGGCAGGGACGTGGGGGATGGCTACACCTTC. It specifies CASSLMGRDVGDGYTF. The chain joins TRBV7-2 to TRBJ1-2; D is possibly TRBD1 (5 bases). The CDR3 spans 16 residues. CDR1 is SGHTA and CDR2 is FQGNSA in the germline V gene. Trimming left V 2 bases short and J 6 bases short, with 19 bases between. The full variable domain, completed using reference TRBV7-2 and TRBJ1-2, is GAGVSQSPSNKVTEKGKDVELRCDPISGHTALYWYRQSLGQGLEFLIYFQGNSAPDKSGLPSDRFSAERTGGSVSTLTIQRTQQEDSAVYLCASSLMGRDVGDGYTFGSGTRLTVV.

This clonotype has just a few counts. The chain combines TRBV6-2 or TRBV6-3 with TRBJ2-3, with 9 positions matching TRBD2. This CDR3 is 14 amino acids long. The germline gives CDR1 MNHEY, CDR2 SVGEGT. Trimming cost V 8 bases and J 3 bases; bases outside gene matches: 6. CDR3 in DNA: TGTGCCAGCGAGAGTAGCGGGGGAACAGATACGCAGTATTTT. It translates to CASESSGGTDTQYF.

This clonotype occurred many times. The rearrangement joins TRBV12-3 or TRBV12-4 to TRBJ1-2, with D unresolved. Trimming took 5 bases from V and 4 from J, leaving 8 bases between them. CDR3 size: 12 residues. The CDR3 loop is CASSPQLYGYTF. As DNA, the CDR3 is TGTGCCAGCAGTCCACAACTCTATGGCTACACCTTC.

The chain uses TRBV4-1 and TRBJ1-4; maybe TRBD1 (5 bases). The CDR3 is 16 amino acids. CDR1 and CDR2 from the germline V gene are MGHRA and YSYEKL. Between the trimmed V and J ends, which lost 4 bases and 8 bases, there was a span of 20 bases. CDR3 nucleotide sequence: TGCGCCAGCAGCCCTTTGGGACGGGATGAGAACGAAAAACTGTTTTTT. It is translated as CASSPLGRDENEKLFF.